This T cell receptor (beta chain) originates from a study of cytomegalovirus exposure and HLA in healthy donors. Whole-study context: Roughly 85 million unique TCRs from HLA-typed donors made up an early data release.

Note on this clone: The antigen is unknown.

Study-level findings and limits: Differences between HLA loci emerged in a later analysis of TCR association rates, with DRB1 most and HLA-C fewest.

With 60 Vbeta and 13 Jbeta primers, the PCR was carried out. The protocol was immunoSEQ multiplex PCR, while the TCRdb copy is restricted to in-frame clones and leaves out a portion. The sample has roughly 190,000 clones; roughly 80% are singletons. Healthy bone marrow donors made up the cohort. The sample was PBMCs. The origin of this receptor is a man between 45 and 60 years old in good health and CMV-seronegative.

CDR3 bases: TGTGCCAGCAGCTTAGAGCGGGCTCCCTCCTACGAGCAGTACTTC. Amino acids: CASSLERAPSYEQYF. The chain has TRBV7-2 and TRBJ2-7; D possibly corresponds to TRBD2 (6 bases). The germline V and J ends were trimmed by 1 base and 0 bases, with 10 bases remaining between them. Germline CDR1 is SGHTA and CDR2 is FQGNSA. CDR3 length: 15 residues.